This is a list of T cell receptor beta chains from one sample in a study of beta chain features in type 1 diabetes. Sequencing used immunoSEQ multiplex PCR; TCRdb keeps in-frame clones, though not all of them. This table has approximately 360,000 clones, over 9.5% appearing once. Material: naive CD4+ T cells from blood. These receptor sequences come from a woman aged 18-30 years with type 1 diabetes. Each CDR3 is given with its conserved first and last residue. The D gene is left open where the match is weak. A clone size is listed for some rows: how often the clone was seen (once, few, many), or a class if it is expanded.

D gene: -
J gene: TRBJ1-4
clone size: -
V gene: TRBV6-5
CDR3 length: 14
CDR3 DNA: TGTGCCAGCAGTTACAGGCAGGGGAGAGAAAAACTGTTTTTT
CDR3 protein: CASSYRQGREKLFF

D gene: TRBD2
J gene: TRBJ2-1
clone size: few
V gene: TRBV2
CDR3 length: 16
CDR3 DNA: TGTGCCAGCAGTGAAAGAGCACTAGCGGGAGGCGGTGAGCAGTTCTTC
CDR3 protein: CASSERALAGGGEQFF

D gene: -
J gene: TRBJ2-3
clone size: few
V gene: TRBV5-1
CDR3 length: 15
CDR3 DNA: TGCGCCAGCAGCTTGGATCGTACTAGCTCCGATACGCAGTATTTT
CDR3 protein: CASSLDRTSSDTQYF

D gene: -
J gene: TRBJ2-5
clone size: -
V gene: TRBV5-4
CDR3 length: 15
CDR3 DNA: TGTGCCAGCAGGAATTTGGATGCAGAGGCAGAGACCCAGTACTTC
CDR3 protein: CASRNLDAEAETQYF

D gene: TRBD2
J gene: TRBJ2-1
clone size: few
V gene: TRBV19
CDR3 length: 14
CDR3 DNA: TGTGCCACCACGGACAGGGGACTAGCGGGAAGGCAGTTCTTC
CDR3 protein: CATTDRGLAGRQFF

D gene: TRBD1
J gene: TRBJ2-5
clone size: few
V gene: TRBV2
CDR3 length: 15
CDR3 DNA: TGTGCCAGCAGTGCCCCGGGACAGGGACAAGAGACCCAGTACTTC
CDR3 protein: CASSAPGQGQETQYF

D gene: -
J gene: TRBJ2-3
clone size: few
V gene: TRBV29-1
CDR3 length: 13
CDR3 DNA: TGCAGTGTTAAACTGCGACAAACAGATACGCAGTATTTT
CDR3 protein: CSVKLRQTDTQYF

D gene: -
J gene: TRBJ2-2
clone size: few
V gene: TRBV15
CDR3 length: 13
CDR3 DNA: TGTGCCACCAAACAAGGGAGTACCGGGGAGCTGTTTTTT
CDR3 protein: CATKQGSTGELFF

D gene: TRBD2
J gene: TRBJ2-5
clone size: few
V gene: TRBV5-4
CDR3 length: 16
CDR3 DNA: TGTGCCAGCAGCGCCCCCGTAGCGGGGGGGCCCGAGACCCAGTACTTC
CDR3 protein: CASSAPVAGGPETQYF

D gene: -
J gene: TRBJ1-1
clone size: -
V gene: TRBV7-2
CDR3 length: 16
CDR3 DNA: TGTGCCAGCAGCTTAGCCGTACTCCCACTCAACACTGAAGCTTTCTTT
CDR3 protein: CASSLAVLPLNTEAFF

D gene: TRBD1
J gene: TRBJ2-7
clone size: -
V gene: TRBV9
CDR3 length: 15
CDR3 DNA: TGTGCCAGCAGCGTAGGAGGGGGCAGGTCCTACGAGCAGTACTTC
CDR3 protein: CASSVGGGRSYEQYF

D gene: -
J gene: TRBJ1-5
clone size: -
V gene: TRBV7-9
CDR3 length: 15
CDR3 DNA: TGTGCCAGCAGCTTAGGTGAGGGTCGAGGTCAGCCCCAGCATTTT
CDR3 protein: CASSLGEGRGQPQHF

D gene: TRBD1
J gene: TRBJ1-2
clone size: few
V gene: TRBV9
CDR3 length: 14
CDR3 DNA: TGTGCCAGCAGCGCCAGACAGGGGGCCTATGGCTACACCTTC
CDR3 protein: CASSARQGAYGYTF

D gene: TRBD1
J gene: TRBJ2-3
clone size: -
V gene: TRBV28
CDR3 length: 14
CDR3 DNA: TGTGCCAGCAGCAGGGGGCTTGGCACAGATACGCAGTATTTT
CDR3 protein: CASSRGLGTDTQYF

D gene: -
J gene: TRBJ1-2
clone size: -
V gene: TRBV9
CDR3 length: 14
CDR3 DNA: TGTGCCAGCAGCGCCCGAACAGGGACGGGGGGCTACACCTTC
CDR3 protein: CASSARTGTGGYTF